A single sample is the source of the 28 T cell receptor beta chains below, sequenced in a study of blood T cell repertoires in COVID-19 (dated by TCRdb to the early 2020s). The method behind the library was the immunoSEQ multiplex PCR assay. The table comes from immuneACCESS by way of TCRdb, which keeps in-frame sequences with V and J called. Part of the clones is missing from these tables; in studies checked, under half for an unresolved V gene and the rest for unknown reasons. The sample yields about 140,000 clones; roughly 85% were counted once. The biggest ten clones account for around 3% of the sample. The sample was peripheral blood. These receptors all come from a man aged 45-65 years with acute or convalescent COVID-19.

The chain has TRBV28 and TRBJ1-2, with 7 bases that match TRBD1. V lost 8 bases, J lost 4 bases, and 13 bases stayed unmatched. Germline V gene sequence: CDR1 MDHEN, CDR2 SYDVKM. The CDR3 spans 15 residues. CDR3 protein: CASVSPAGGRYGYTF. The CDR3 nucleotides are TGTGCCAGCGTATCGCCGGCAGGGGGTCGCTATGGCTACACCTTC.

V gene TRBV5-5 combines with J gene TRBJ1-4, with a possible D match to TRBD1 (6 bases). The CDR3 spans 16 residues. Trimming removed 3 bases from V and 4 bases from J, with 16 bases in between. Germline values: CDR1 SGHKS, CDR2 YYEKEE (reference sequence). CDR3 residues: CASSSGAPWFNEKLFF. The DNA of the CDR3 is TGTGCCAGCAGCTCAGGGGCTCCCTGGTTTAATGAAAAACTGTTTTTT.

The chain carries TRBV18 and TRBJ2-7; 11 bases map to TRBD1. Trimming at V came to 0 bases and at J to 6 bases, leaving 7 bases not matched to a gene. Germline loops: CDR1 KGHSH, CDR2 LQKENI. The CDR3 consists of 16 residues. The CDR3 DNA is TGTGCCAGCTCACCACCGTCAAGGACAGGGGGCCCCGAGCAGTACTTC. Its protein is CASSPPSRTGGPEQYF.

The chain's CDR3 is CASSVSGGSYNEQFF. The CDR3 coding sequence is TGTGCCAGCAGCGTATCCGGGGGTTCCTACAATGAGCAGTTCTTC. The rearrangement joins TRBV9 to TRBJ2-1; tentative D call: TRBD2 (6 bases). Per the germline V gene, CDR1 is SGDLS and CDR2 is YYNGEE. Trimming shortened V by 1 base and J by 1 base, and 9 bases separated the two germline ends. This CDR3 comprises 15 residues.

The chain combines TRBV3-1 (or the pseudogene TRBV3-2) with TRBJ2-1; 7 bases agree with TRBD2. V lost 0 bases and J lost 7; bases outside the gene matches: 24. Germline loops: CDR1 LGHDT, CDR2 YNNKEL (reference sequence). This CDR3 has 21 amino acids. CDR3 residues: CASSQEGSGGREGGPTNEQFF. The CDR3, as DNA: TGTGCCAGCAGCCAAGAAGGATCCGGGGGACGCGAGGGAGGGCCTACTAATGAGCAGTTCTTC.

The CDR3 bases are TGTGCCAGCAGTTACGTGACAGGGTCCTACGAGCAGTACTTC. Translating it yields CASSYVTGSYEQYF. The V and J genes are TRBV6-5 and TRBJ2-7; TRBD1 matches at 7 bases. This CDR3 region has 14 residues. Trimming took 2 bases from V and 1 from J; bases not matched to a gene: 2. Germline V CDR1 and CDR2: MNHEY, SVGAGI.

The genes are TRBV13 and TRBJ2-3; 14 bases are a match to TRBD2. Germline values: CDR1 PRHDT, CDR2 FYEKMQ (reference sequence). There are 16 residues in the CDR3. J lost 9 bases, V lost 5 bases, and 10 bases had no gene match. The CDR3: CASSSGLAGGVGTQYF. As DNA, the CDR3 is TGTGCCAGCAGCAGCGGACTAGCGGGAGGCGTGGGCACGCAGTATTTT.

This rearrangement joins TRBV6-5 to TRBJ1-6; unclear D gene. Germline CDR1 and CDR2: MNHEY and SVGAGI. The CDR3 length is 12 residues. Trimming cost V 8 bases and J 7 bases, with 9 bases left between them. CDR3 sequence (DNA): TGTGCCAGCCGGACTCCCAATTCACCCCTCCACTTT. This encodes CASRTPNSPLHF.

The chain carries TRBV4-1 and TRBJ2-1; TRBD2 matches 8 bases. There are 15 residues in the CDR3. V was clipped by 2 bases and J by 5 bases; unmatched bases: 5. CDR1 and CDR2 from the germline V gene are MGHRA and YSYEKL. The CDR3 spells CASSQQLAEHNEQFF. DNA for the CDR3: TGCGCCAGCAGCCAACAACTAGCGGAGCACAATGAGCAGTTCTTC.

The gene calls are TRBV12-3 or TRBV12-4 and TRBJ1-2; D perhaps matches TRBD1 (6 bases). V was trimmed by 1 base and J by 8 bases, leaving 8 bases between them. The CDR3 covers 12 residues. The CDR3 DNA reads TGTGCCAGCAGTTTAGGGGGGCTGGGCTACACCTTC. It encodes CASSLGGLGYTF.

The chain couples TRBV7-9 to TRBJ1-1, with a weak D call TRBD1 (6 bases). V was clipped by 7 bases and J by 3 bases, with 27 bases between them. This CDR3 spans 18 amino acids. Germline-derived CDR1 and CDR2 are SEHNR and FQNEAQ (reference sequence). This CDR3 is CASTSRGRDKVLYTEAFF. The CDR3 nucleotides are TGTGCCAGCACCAGCCGGGGGAGGGACAAAGTCCTGTACACTGAAGCTTTCTTT.

This clone has just one count. The rearrangement links TRBV27 to TRBJ2-2; 10 nucleotides agree with TRBD2. V lost 4 bases to trimming and J lost 9 bases; unmatched junction nucleotides: 8. This CDR3 comprises 15 residues. Germline CDR1 MNHEY, CDR2 SMNVEV (reference sequence). CDR3 residues: CASSSASGSVRELFF. CDR3 in DNA: TGTGCCAGCAGTTCGGCTAGCGGGAGCGTCAGGGAGCTGTTTTTT.

The genes are TRBV6-5 and TRBJ1-1; 11 bases line up with TRBD1. The germline V gene encodes CDR1 MNHEY and CDR2 SVGAGI. The CDR3 length is 15 residues. J lost 0 bases, V lost 6 bases, and 3 bases had no gene match. The CDR3 DNA sequence: TGTGCCAGCAGAGGACAGGGGGCGGTGAACACTGAAGCTTTCTTT. Its translation: CASRGQGAVNTEAFF.

V and J are TRBV9 and TRBJ1-5, with a possible D match to TRBD1 (6 bases). The CDR3 contains 14 residues. The V gene lost 4 bases and the J gene lost 5 bases, with 13 bases spanning the gap. Germline values: CDR1 SGDLS, CDR2 YYNGEE. The CDR3 nucleotides read TGTGCCAGCAGCCCCCAGGGGTCTGATCAGCCCCAGCATTTT. It yields the protein CASSPQGSDQPQHF.

The J gene is TRBJ2-1, the V gene TRBV6-5; D is perhaps TRBD2 (5 bases). CDR3 length: 14 amino acids. Trimming shortened V by 7 bases and J by 9 bases, and 19 bases separated the two germline ends. CDR1 MNHEY and CDR2 SVGAGI come from the germline V gene. The CDR3 coding sequence is TGTGCCAGCACGTTGGGCCCCAAAAGCGGTGAGCAGTTCTTC. Protein product: CASTLGPKSGEQFF.

This rearrangement joins TRBV2 to TRBJ1-2; maybe TRBD1 (5 bases). Between the trimmed V and J ends, which lost 4 bases and 7 bases, there was a span of 7 bases. Germline V CDR1 and CDR2: SNHLY, FYNNEI. The CDR3 has 11 residues. This CDR3 reads CASSATGGYTF. In DNA form, the CDR3 reads TGTGCCAGCAGTGCAACAGGTGGCTACACCTTC.

The genes are TRBV3-1 (or the pseudogene TRBV3-2) and TRBJ1-6; no firm D call. CDR1 LGHDT and CDR2 YNNKEL come from the germline V gene (reference sequence). V shed 0 bases and J shed 9 bases, with 12 bases lying between them. The CDR3 contains 15 residues. The CDR3 here is CASSQERVVASPLHF. The CDR3 nucleotides read TGTGCCAGCAGCCAAGAACGGGTGGTGGCTTCACCCCTCCACTTT.

This clone was seen once. The chain couples TRBV20-1 to TRBJ1-5; 7 bases match TRBD1. Germline V gene lookup returns CDR1 DFQATT and CDR2 SNEGSKA (reference sequence). This CDR3 comprises 12 residues. Trimming at V came to 3 bases and at J to 8 bases, leaving 4 bases not matched to a gene. This CDR3 reads CSASDREEPQHF. In DNA, the CDR3 is TGCAGTGCTAGTGACAGGGAGGAGCCCCAGCATTTT.

The chain couples TRBV7-9 to TRBJ2-5; TRBD1 matches at 8 bases. The CDR3 loop spans 14 amino acids. V trimming: 5 bases; J trimming: 2 bases; junction bases outside the gene matches: 4. CDR1 and CDR2 (germline): SEHNR, FQNEAQ (reference sequence). DNA for the CDR3: TGTGCCAGCAGCACAGGGGGACCACAAGAGACCCAGTACTTC. Amino acid sequence: CASSTGGPQETQYF.

This chain uses TRBV30 with TRBJ2-3, with a possible D match to TRBD1 (5 bases). Germline V gene sequence: CDR1 GTSNPN, CDR2 SVGIG (reference sequence). V gave up 4 bases and J gave up 6 bases, with 17 bases separating them. This CDR3 spans 14 amino acids. The CDR3 coding sequence is TGTGCCTGGACCGCCCTGCCAGGGCCGGATACGCAGTATTTT. Translated: CAWTALPGPDTQYF.

The rearrangement uses TRBV27 and TRBJ1-6, with TRBD1 as a possible D gene (6 bases). Trimming removed 0 bases at V and 10 bases at J, with 13 bases between. CDR3 length: 15 residues. Germline CDR1 MNHEY, CDR2 SMNVEV (reference sequence). The chain's CDR3 is CASSLSQGTGSPLHF. Here the CDR3 DNA reads TGTGCCAGCAGTTTATCCCAGGGGACGGGATCACCCCTCCACTTT.

Only one count was recorded for this clone. CDR3 sequence reads: CASSPTSQSQETQYF. The CDR3, as DNA: TGTGCCAGTAGTCCTACTAGCCAAAGCCAAGAGACCCAGTACTTC. The J gene is TRBJ2-5, the V gene TRBV19; possibly TRBD2 for D (6 bases). Germline-derived CDR1 and CDR2 are LNHDA and SQIVND (reference sequence). V lost 5 bases to trimming and J lost 1 base, with 14 bases between them. The CDR3 loop spans 15 amino acids.

The J gene is TRBJ2-1, the V gene TRBV5-4, with a weak D call TRBD2 (5 bases). Per the germline V gene, CDR1 is SGHNT and CDR2 is YYREEE (reference sequence). This CDR3 is built from 12 residues. The V and J ends lost 3 bases and 8 bases respectively, with 9 bases between them. This chain's CDR3 is CASSYELDEQFF. The CDR3, as DNA: TGTGCCAGCAGCTACGAACTAGATGAGCAGTTCTTC.

The chain combines TRBV6-5 with TRBJ2-2, with TRBD1 as a possible D gene (6 bases). Per the germline V gene, CDR1 is MNHEY and CDR2 is SVGAGI. V was shortened by 6 bases and J by 8 bases, with 13 bases between the two germline ends. This CDR3 is built from 13 residues. The CDR3 sequence: CASRDRALGELFF. DNA of the CDR3: TGTGCCAGCAGGGACAGAGCATTGGGGGAGCTGTTTTTT.

J is TRBJ1-2 and V is TRBV18; no definite D call. V was clipped by 0 bases and J by 3 bases, with 11 bases between them. CDR1 and CDR2 from the germline V gene are KGHSH and LQKENI. This CDR3 is built from 15 residues. DNA for the CDR3: TGTGCCAGCTCACCACCGAACCAGGCCGACTATGGCTACACCTTC. Translating gives CASSPPNQADYGYTF.

V and J are TRBV28 and TRBJ2-3, with D unclear. V gave up 5 bases and J gave up 2 bases, with 8 bases separating them. Per the germline V gene, CDR1 is MDHEN and CDR2 is SYDVKM. The CDR3 sequence is 13 residues long. The CDR3, as DNA: TGTGCCAGCAGTCCTAGTAACACAGATACGCAGTATTTT. Its translation is CASSPSNTDTQYF.

V is TRBV6-6 and J is TRBJ2-7, with TRBD2 as a possible D gene (6 bases). Looked up from germline, CDR1 is MNHNY and CDR2 is SVGAGI (reference sequence). V gave up 0 bases and J gave up 0 bases, with 9 bases separating them. This CDR3 has 15 amino acids. The CDR3 DNA reads as TGTGCCAGCAGTTACTCAGCGGGCAACTCCTACGAGCAGTACTTC. This encodes CASSYSAGNSYEQYF.

This clone appeared a single time. This rearrangement joins TRBV19 to TRBJ2-2; D is perhaps TRBD2 (6 bases). Germline values: CDR1 LNHDA, CDR2 SQIVND (reference sequence). Trimming removed 6 bases from V and 9 bases from J, with 8 bases in between. The CDR3 totals 11 residues. CDR3 region: CASSWDWELFF. CDR3 nucleotide sequence: TGTGCCAGTAGCTGGGACTGGGAGCTGTTTTTT.